The clone carrying this T cell receptor (beta chain) was observed a single time. As yet, its antigen is unknown. The PCR contained 60 Vbeta and 13 Jbeta primers. The assay was immunoSEQ multiplex PCR, and TCRdb's table has in-frame clones only and misses some. Of more than 150,000 clones detected, more than 75% appear once; the ten largest clones hold roughly 1.4%. The record originates from a study of cytomegalovirus exposure and HLA in healthy donors. About the research overall: A data release that came early held roughly 80 million unique TCRs from HLA-typed donors. Whole-study results and caveats: Later genetic work tied a missense DCLRE1C variant to beta-chain V and J trimming. Relative to equally common others, HLA-associated TCR beta chains showed greater clonal expansion in a later analysis. Fewer than 200 TCR beta chains were listed as cytomegalovirus-associated.

Germline CDR1 is SGHVS and CDR2 is FQNEAQ. This CDR3 comprises 18 residues. V gave up 5 bases and J gave up 2 bases; unmatched junction bases: 10. Sample: PBMCs. The sequence was obtained from a man aged 40-49 years in good health and CMV-seronegative. The chain uses TRBV7-8 and TRBJ2-7, with 15 positions matching TRBD2. CDR3 sequence (DNA): TGTGCCAGCAGCCAATCCCGGGGACTAGCGGGAGGTGCCTACGAGCAGTACTTC. Its protein is CASSQSRGLAGGAYEQYF.